One sample yielded the 24 T cell receptor beta chains listed below, sequenced in a study of T-cell memory formation after mild COVID-19. MiXCR was run by TCRdb on the 5' RACE reads, yielding one entry per CDR3 protein. Altogether roughly 380,000 distinct CDR3 sequences are present, around 27% being singletons, with the ten largest covering less than 15%. The sequenced sample consisted of PBMCs or a T cell subset sorted from them (not recorded which). The receptors come from an adult woman who had mild COVID-19 (a few samples of this study predate the infection). Cell type and time point are not known.

The rearrangement uses TRBV4-2 and TRBJ1-5; no clear D gene. V lost 0 bases and J 3 bases, leaving 9 bases between the germline ends. Germline V gene data show CDR1 as LGHNA and CDR2 as YNFKEQ. This CDR3 is built from 15 residues. DNA of the CDR3: TGTGCCAGCAGCCAAGAAGGGCGCCACAATCAGCCCCAGCATTTT. This encodes CASSQEGRHNQPQHF.

The rearrangement uses TRBV20-1 and TRBJ2-7, with a possible D match to TRBD2 (5 bases). Germline lookup yields CDR1 DFQATT and CDR2 SNEGSKA (reference sequence). The V end lost 7 bases, the J end lost 4 bases, and 17 bases lay between the germline ends. The CDR3 has 13 residues. CDR3 DNA sequence: TGCAGTGGGATAGAGACTAAACCTTACGAGCAGTACTTC. Protein: CSGIETKPYEQYF.

This clonotype was counted between two and nine times. This chain links TRBV28 with TRBJ2-5; 9 nucleotides line up with TRBD1. Trimming took 4 bases from V and 9 from J; bases not matched to a gene: 12. The germline V gene encodes CDR1 MDHEN and CDR2 SYDVKM. The CDR3 loop spans 15 amino acids. CDR3 amino acids: CASSSPGQGLRAQYF. As DNA, the CDR3 is TGTGCCAGCAGTTCCCCGGGACAGGGTTTGAGGGCCCAGTACTTC.

This clonotype was counted between two and nine times. The rearrangement joins TRBV6-2 or TRBV6-3 to TRBJ1-1; D is unclear. This CDR3 spans 12 amino acids. V was cut by 2 bases and J by 6 bases, with 7 bases left in between. CDR1 is MNHEY, CDR2 SVGEGT, per germline. In DNA form, the CDR3 reads TGTGCCAGCAGTTACCCGACACCTGAAGCTTTCTTT. Translated: CASSYPTPEAFF.

This clonotype was seen only a few times. The gene calls are TRBV7-6 and TRBJ2-3; D gene uncertain. Trimming stripped 4 bases from V and 0 bases from J, with 5 bases between. Germline loops: CDR1 SGHVS, CDR2 FNYEAQ. CDR3 length: 13 amino acids. The CDR3 DNA is TGTGCCAGCAGCTACCTTAGCACAGATACGCAGTATTTT. It yields the protein CASSYLSTDTQYF.

This chain links TRBV7-6 with TRBJ2-3; unclear D gene. Germline CDR1 reads SGHVS; CDR2 reads FNYEAQ. CDR3 length: 13 amino acids. V lost 4 bases to trimming and J lost 2 bases, with 7 bases between them. In DNA form, the CDR3 reads TGTGCCAGCAGCTCTCGCCCCACAGATACGCAGTATTTT. It specifies CASSSRPTDTQYF.

The chain couples TRBV5-1 to TRBJ2-7; TRBD1 matches 9 bases. The germline V gene encodes CDR1 SGHRS and CDR2 YFSETQ. V shed 0 bases and J 8 bases; nucleotides not matched to a gene: 12. The CDR3 consists of 16 residues. The CDR3 protein is CASSLADPGQGTKQYF. The CDR3, as DNA: TGCGCCAGCAGCTTGGCCGACCCGGGACAGGGAACGAAGCAGTACTTC.

The J gene is TRBJ1-4, the V gene TRBV7-9, with D unclear. V lost 0 bases, J lost 7 bases, and 12 bases lay in between. The CDR3 length is 15 residues. Germline-derived CDR1 and CDR2 are SEHNR and FQNEAQ (reference sequence). This CDR3 reads CASSLAITSGEKLFF. For the CDR3, the DNA is TGTGCCAGCAGCTTAGCGATAACGTCGGGTGAAAAACTGTTTTTT.

Here the CDR3 reads CASSVGDRLYNEQFF. The CDR3 coding sequence is TGTGCCAGCAGCGTGGGGGACCGGCTTTACAATGAGCAGTTCTTC. The chain employs TRBV9 and TRBJ2-1; D is tentatively TRBD1 or TRBD2 (5 bases each). The CDR3 runs to 15 residues. V lost 2 bases, J lost 4 bases, and 13 bases lay in between. Germline CDR1 reads SGDLS; CDR2 reads YYNGEE. Full variable domain (missing parts from reference TRBV9 and TRBJ2-1): DSGVTQTPKHLITATGQRVTLRCSPRSGDLSVYWYQQSLDQGLQFLIQYYNGEERAKGNILERFSAQQFPDLHSELNLSSLELGDSALYFCASSVGDRLYNEQFFGPGTRLTVL.

This sequence joins TRBV20-1 and TRBJ2-1; D possibly corresponds to TRBD2 (6 bases). Per the germline V gene, CDR1 is DFQATT and CDR2 is SNEGSKA (reference sequence). The V gene lost 2 bases and the J gene lost 0 bases, with 14 bases spanning the gap. The CDR3 is 16 amino acids. The CDR3 region is CSARKSGGISYNEQFF. The CDR3 nucleotides are TGCAGTGCTAGAAAAAGTGGGGGGATCTCCTACAATGAGCAGTTCTTC.

The chain uses TRBV15 and TRBJ1-1, with 7 nucleotides matching TRBD1. From germline, CDR1 is LNHNV and CDR2 YYDKDF (reference sequence). The ends lost 5 bases at V and 3 bases at J; junction bases unmatched: 9. The CDR3 consists of 15 residues. CDR3 DNA sequence: TGTGCCACCAGCCCTCGCCGGGACAGATACACTGAAGCTTTCTTT. This codes for CATSPRRDRYTEAFF.

The gene calls are TRBV5-1 and TRBJ1-1; 8 nucleotides agree with TRBD1. CDR1 and CDR2 from the germline V gene are SGHRS and YFSETQ. This CDR3 region has 15 residues. J was trimmed by 4 bases and V by 5 bases; bases with no gene match: 10. This CDR3 reads CASRMRTGRVTEAFF. DNA of the CDR3: TGCGCCAGCAGGATGCGGACAGGGCGGGTCACTGAAGCTTTCTTT.

This clonotype was found a few times. V is TRBV5-1 and J is TRBJ1-2, with 10 bases that match TRBD1. The CDR3 contains 16 residues. Germline CDR1 is SGHRS and CDR2 is YFSETQ. Trimming removed 5 bases from V and 4 bases from J; junction bases left unmatched: 11. Here the CDR3 reads CASRILGQGTLYGYTF. CDR3 DNA: TGCGCCAGCAGAATACTGGGACAGGGGACCCTCTATGGCTACACCTTC. The variable domain in full, with the rest retrieved from reference TRBV5-1 and TRBJ1-2, is KAGVTQTPRYLIKTRGQQVTLSCSPISGHRSVSWYQQTPGQGLQFLFEYFSETQRNKGNFPGRFSGRQFSNSRSEMNVSTLELGDSALYLCASRILGQGTLYGYTFGSGTRLTVV.

This clonotype was seen a handful of times. The chain's CDR3 is CASSSPGLWQFF. Written as DNA, the CDR3 is TGTGCCAGCAGCTCCCCGGGACTATGGCAGTTCTTC. The chain employs TRBV12-3 or TRBV12-4 and TRBJ2-1, with 7 bases aligning to TRBD2. The CDR3 is 12 amino acids. V dropped 6 bases and J dropped 12; count of bases not matched to a gene: 8.

This rearrangement joins TRBV6-6 to TRBJ1-2, with a weak D call TRBD1 (6 bases). V shed 7 bases and J shed 7 bases, with 19 bases lying between them. Germline CDR1 MNHNY, CDR2 SVGAGI (reference sequence). The CDR3 extends over 14 amino acids. In DNA, the CDR3 is TGTGCCAGCAAGACAAACGCAGGGGCGGGTGGCTACACCTTC. Its translation is CASKTNAGAGGYTF.

The J gene is TRBJ2-3, the V gene TRBV12-3 or TRBV12-4; D might be TRBD1 (5 bases). V lost 4 bases and J 0 bases, leaving 20 bases between the germline ends. The CDR3 extends over 18 amino acids. The DNA of the CDR3 is TGTGCCAGCAGTTCATGGCAAAAGTGGGGCTCTAGCACAGATACGCAGTATTTT. Amino acids: CASSSWQKWGSSTDTQYF.

Here the CDR3 reads CSASRASGGGEQYF. The CDR3 DNA is TGCAGTGCTAGTCGGGCTAGCGGGGGTGGTGAGCAGTACTTC. This chain connects TRBV20-1 to TRBJ2-7; 10 nucleotides align to TRBD2. J gave up 7 bases and V 3 bases, and 9 bases lay outside the gene matches. This CDR3 comprises 14 residues. Looked up from germline, CDR1 is DFQATT and CDR2 is SNEGSKA (reference sequence).

This clonotype turned up a few times. The chain combines TRBV5-1 with TRBJ2-7, with a weak D call TRBD1 (6 bases). Trimming took off 5 bases at V and 3 bases at J, with 18 bases between the two ends. In germline, CDR1 is SGHRS, CDR2 YFSETQ. This CDR3 contains 15 residues. This CDR3 is CASRFRDTEYYEQYF. The CDR3 DNA follows: TGCGCCAGCAGGTTCCGGGACACCGAATACTACGAGCAGTACTTC. Looking up the rest from reference TRBV5-1 and TRBJ2-7 gives the full variable domain: KAGVTQTPRYLIKTRGQQVTLSCSPISGHRSVSWYQQTPGQGLQFLFEYFSETQRNKGNFPGRFSGRQFSNSRSEMNVSTLELGDSALYLCASRFRDTEYYEQYFGPGTRLTVT.

This clonotype was seen at least ten times. The rearrangement uses TRBV12-3 or TRBV12-4 and TRBJ1-5, with D hard to call. The CDR3 spans 16 residues. V was clipped by 0 bases and J by 3 bases, with 12 bases between them. The CDR3 loop reads CASSLAGQAPNQPQHF. The CDR3, as DNA: TGTGCCAGCAGTTTAGCTGGTCAGGCCCCCAATCAGCCCCAGCATTTT.

V gene TRBV6-5 combines with J gene TRBJ2-2; 8 nucleotides align to TRBD2. CDR1 and CDR2 (germline): MNHEY, SVGAGI. V was pared by 4 bases and J by 5 bases, with 12 bases of the junction left unmatched. This CDR3 is built from 17 residues. The CDR3 DNA follows: TGTGCCAGCAGTTTAATTTCCGGGACTAGTGGGACCGGGGAGCTGTTTTTT. This sequence encodes CASSLISGTSGTGELFF.

In its sample, this clonotype was seen a few times. The chain carries TRBV2 and TRBJ2-2; D is unclear. The V end lost 1 base, the J end lost 0 bases, and 12 bases lay between the germline ends. Germline V gene lookup returns CDR1 SNHLY and CDR2 FYNNEI. The CDR3 runs to 17 residues. CDR3 protein: CASSEVSALTNTGELFF. In DNA, the CDR3 is TGTGCCAGCAGTGAAGTTTCGGCATTGACGAACACCGGGGAGCTGTTTTTT.

The chain recombines TRBV5-1 with TRBJ1-5, with D perhaps TRBD1 (5 bases). The length of the CDR3 is 15 residues. V lost 0 bases, J lost 3 bases, and 10 bases lay in between. In germline, CDR1 is SGHRS, CDR2 YFSETQ. As DNA, the CDR3 is TGCGCCAGCAGCTTGGACGGGGGGGACAATCAGCCCCAGCATTTT. Its protein is CASSLDGGDNQPQHF.

This clonotype occurred a few times. The rearrangement links TRBV6-2 or TRBV6-3 to TRBJ2-7; 11 bases line up with TRBD2. V gave up 5 bases and J gave up 1 base; unmatched junction bases: 10. The CDR3 is made up of 17 amino acids. Germline V gene sequence: CDR1 MNHEY, CDR2 SVGEGT. The CDR3 reads CASSLGTTSGRSYEQYF. Written as DNA, the CDR3 is TGTGCCAGCAGTCTTGGGACCACTAGCGGGAGATCCTACGAGCAGTACTTC.

The V and J genes are TRBV24-1 and TRBJ2-7; 7 bases are a match to TRBD1. Looked up from germline, CDR1 is KGHDR and CDR2 is SFDVKD. The CDR3 contains 15 residues. The junction had 11 bases not matched to a gene; V was cut back by 3 bases and J by 7 bases. CDR3 region: CATSDARQGWREQYF. As DNA, the CDR3 is TGTGCCACCAGTGATGCACGACAGGGATGGAGGGAGCAGTACTTC.